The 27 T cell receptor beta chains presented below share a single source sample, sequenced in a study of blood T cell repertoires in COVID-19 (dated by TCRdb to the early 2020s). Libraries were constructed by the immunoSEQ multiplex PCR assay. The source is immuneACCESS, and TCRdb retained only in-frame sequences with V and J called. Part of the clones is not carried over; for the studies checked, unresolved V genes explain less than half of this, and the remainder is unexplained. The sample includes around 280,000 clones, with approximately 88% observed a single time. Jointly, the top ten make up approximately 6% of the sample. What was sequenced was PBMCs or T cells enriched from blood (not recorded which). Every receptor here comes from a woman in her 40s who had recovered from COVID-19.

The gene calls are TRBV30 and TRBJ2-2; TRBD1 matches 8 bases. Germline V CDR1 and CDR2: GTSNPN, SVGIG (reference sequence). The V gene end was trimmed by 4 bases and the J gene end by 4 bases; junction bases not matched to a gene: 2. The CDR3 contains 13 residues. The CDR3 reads CAWTGQGTGELFF. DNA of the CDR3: TGTGCCTGGACCGGACAGGGCACCGGGGAGCTGTTTTTT.

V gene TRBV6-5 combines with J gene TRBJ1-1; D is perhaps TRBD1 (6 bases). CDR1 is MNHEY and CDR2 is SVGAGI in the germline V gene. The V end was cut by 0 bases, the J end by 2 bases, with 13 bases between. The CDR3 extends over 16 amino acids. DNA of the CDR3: TGTGCCAGCAGTTACTCGTCCAGGGGAAGAAACACTGAAGCTTTCTTT. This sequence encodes CASSYSSRGRNTEAFF.

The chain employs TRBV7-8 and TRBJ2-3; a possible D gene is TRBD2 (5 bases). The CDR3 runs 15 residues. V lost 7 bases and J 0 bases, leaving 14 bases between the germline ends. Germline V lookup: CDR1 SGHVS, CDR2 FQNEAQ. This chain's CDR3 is CASMRALTSTDTQYF. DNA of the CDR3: TGTGCCAGCATGCGGGCCCTTACTAGCACAGATACGCAGTATTTT.

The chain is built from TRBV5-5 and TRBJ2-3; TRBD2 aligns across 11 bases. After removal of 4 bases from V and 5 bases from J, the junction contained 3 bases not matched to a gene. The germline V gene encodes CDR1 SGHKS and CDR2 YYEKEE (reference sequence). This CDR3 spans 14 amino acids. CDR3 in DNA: TGTGCCAGCAGCGTTAGCGGGAGGGAAGATACGCAGTATTTT. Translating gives CASSVSGREDTQYF.

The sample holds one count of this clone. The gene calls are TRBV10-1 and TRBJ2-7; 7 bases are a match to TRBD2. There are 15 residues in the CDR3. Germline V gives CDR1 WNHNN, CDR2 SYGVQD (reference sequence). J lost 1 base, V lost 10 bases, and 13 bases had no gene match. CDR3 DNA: TGCGCCACCGAGGAGGTAGCGGGCTTTTCCTACGAGCAGTACTTC. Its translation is CATEEVAGFSYEQYF.

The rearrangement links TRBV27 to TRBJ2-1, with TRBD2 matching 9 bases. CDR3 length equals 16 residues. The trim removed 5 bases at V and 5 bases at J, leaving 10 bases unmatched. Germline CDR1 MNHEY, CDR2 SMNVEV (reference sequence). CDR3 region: CASSPLGSGRNNEQFF. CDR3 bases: TGTGCCAGCAGTCCCCTGGGGAGCGGGAGGAACAATGAGCAGTTCTTC.

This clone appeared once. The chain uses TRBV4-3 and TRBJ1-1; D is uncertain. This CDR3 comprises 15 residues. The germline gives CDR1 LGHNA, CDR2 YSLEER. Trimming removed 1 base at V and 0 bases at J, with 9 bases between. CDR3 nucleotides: TGCGCCAGCAGCCAAGTCATAGTGATGAACACTGAAGCTTTCTTT. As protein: CASSQVIVMNTEAFF.

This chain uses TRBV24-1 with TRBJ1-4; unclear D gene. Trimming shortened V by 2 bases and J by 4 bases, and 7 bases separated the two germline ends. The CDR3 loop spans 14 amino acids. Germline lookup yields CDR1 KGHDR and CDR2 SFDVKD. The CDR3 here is CATSDSGINEKLFF. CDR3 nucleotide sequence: TGTGCCACCAGTGATTCCGGGATTAATGAAAAACTGTTTTTT.

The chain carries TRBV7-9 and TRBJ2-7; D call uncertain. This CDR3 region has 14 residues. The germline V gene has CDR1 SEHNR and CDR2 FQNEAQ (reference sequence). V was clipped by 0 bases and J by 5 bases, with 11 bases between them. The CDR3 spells CASSLAESKNEQYF. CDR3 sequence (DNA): TGTGCCAGCAGCTTAGCTGAGTCTAAGAACGAGCAGTACTTC.

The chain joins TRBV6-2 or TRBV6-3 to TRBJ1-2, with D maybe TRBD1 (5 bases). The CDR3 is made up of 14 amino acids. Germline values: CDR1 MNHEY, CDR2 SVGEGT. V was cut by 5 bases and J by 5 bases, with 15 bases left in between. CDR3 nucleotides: TGTGCCAGCAGTAGAGACAGCGAGCTTTATGGCTACACCTTC. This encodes CASSRDSELYGYTF.

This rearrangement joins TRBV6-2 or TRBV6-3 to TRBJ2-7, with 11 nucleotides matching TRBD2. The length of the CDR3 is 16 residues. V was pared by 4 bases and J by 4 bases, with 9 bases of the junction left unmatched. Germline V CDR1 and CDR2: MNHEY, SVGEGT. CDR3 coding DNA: TGTGCCAGCAGTTCACCCCTCGGGACTAGCGGTTACGAGCAGTACTTC. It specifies CASSSPLGTSGYEQYF.

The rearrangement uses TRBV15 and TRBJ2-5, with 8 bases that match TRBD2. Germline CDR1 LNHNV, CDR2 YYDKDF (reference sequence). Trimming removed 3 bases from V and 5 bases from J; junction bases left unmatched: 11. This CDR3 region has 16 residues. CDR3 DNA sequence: TGTGCCACCAGCAGGAGCCCCTCCGGGAGGGGGGAGACCCAGTACTTC. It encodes CATSRSPSGRGETQYF.

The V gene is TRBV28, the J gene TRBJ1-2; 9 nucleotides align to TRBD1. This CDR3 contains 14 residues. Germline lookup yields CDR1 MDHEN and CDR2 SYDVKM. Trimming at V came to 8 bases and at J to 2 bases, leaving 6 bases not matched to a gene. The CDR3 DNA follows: TGTGCCAGCGGGGGACAGGGCACCAACTATGGCTACACCTTC. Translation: CASGGQGTNYGYTF.

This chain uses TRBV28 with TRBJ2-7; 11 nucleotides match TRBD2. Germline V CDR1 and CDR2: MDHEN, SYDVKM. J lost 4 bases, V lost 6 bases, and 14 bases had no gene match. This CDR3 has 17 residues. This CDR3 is CASSPTPGLAARYEQYF. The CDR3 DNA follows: TGTGCCAGCAGCCCAACACCGGGACTAGCGGCCCGGTACGAGCAGTACTTC.

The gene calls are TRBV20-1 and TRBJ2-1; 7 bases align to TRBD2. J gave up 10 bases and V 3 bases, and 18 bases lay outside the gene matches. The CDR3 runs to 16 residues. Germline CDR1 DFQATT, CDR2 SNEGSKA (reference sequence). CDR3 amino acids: CSASLLADKGSEEQFF. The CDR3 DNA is TGCAGTGCTAGTCTTCTAGCGGACAAGGGATCGGAGGAGCAGTTCTTC.

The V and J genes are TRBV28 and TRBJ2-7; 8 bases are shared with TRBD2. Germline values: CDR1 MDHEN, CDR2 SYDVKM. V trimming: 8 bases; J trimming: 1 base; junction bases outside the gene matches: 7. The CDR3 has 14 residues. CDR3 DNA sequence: TGTGCCAGCCGTGAGCGGGGGTTTTCCTACGAGCAGTACTTC. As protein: CASRERGFSYEQYF.

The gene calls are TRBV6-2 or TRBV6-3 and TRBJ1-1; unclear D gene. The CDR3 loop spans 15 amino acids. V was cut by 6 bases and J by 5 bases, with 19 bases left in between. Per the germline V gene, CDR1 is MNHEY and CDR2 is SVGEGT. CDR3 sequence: CASSLIGGSRTEAFF. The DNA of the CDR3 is TGTGCCAGCAGCCTAATAGGCGGGTCGAGGACTGAAGCTTTCTTT.

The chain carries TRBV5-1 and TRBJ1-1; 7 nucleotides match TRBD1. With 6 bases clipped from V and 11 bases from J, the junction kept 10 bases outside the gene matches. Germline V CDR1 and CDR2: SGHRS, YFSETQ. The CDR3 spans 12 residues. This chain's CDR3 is CASNSEGAEAFF. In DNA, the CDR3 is TGCGCCAGCAACTCGGAGGGGGCGGAGGCTTTCTTT.

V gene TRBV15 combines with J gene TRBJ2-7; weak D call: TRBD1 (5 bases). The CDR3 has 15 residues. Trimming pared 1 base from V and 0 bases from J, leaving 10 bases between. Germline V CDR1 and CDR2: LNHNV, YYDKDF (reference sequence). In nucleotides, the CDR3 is TGTGCCACCAGCAGAGGTAGACAGAGCTCCTACGAGCAGTACTTC. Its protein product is CATSRGRQSSYEQYF.

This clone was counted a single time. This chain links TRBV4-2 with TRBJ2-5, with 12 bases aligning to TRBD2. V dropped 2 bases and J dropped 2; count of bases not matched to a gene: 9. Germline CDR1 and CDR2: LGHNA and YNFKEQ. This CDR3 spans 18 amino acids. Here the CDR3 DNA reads TGTGCCAGCAGCCAACCCACCAGGACTAGCGGGATACAAGAGACCCAGTACTTC. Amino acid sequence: CASSQPTRTSGIQETQYF.

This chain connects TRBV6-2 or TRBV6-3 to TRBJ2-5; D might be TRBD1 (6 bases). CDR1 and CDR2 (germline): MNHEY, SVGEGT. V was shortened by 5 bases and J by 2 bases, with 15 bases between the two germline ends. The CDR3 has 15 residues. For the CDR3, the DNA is TGTGCCAGCAGTAGTCAGGGGCTTACTCAAGAGACCCAGTACTTC. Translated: CASSSQGLTQETQYF.

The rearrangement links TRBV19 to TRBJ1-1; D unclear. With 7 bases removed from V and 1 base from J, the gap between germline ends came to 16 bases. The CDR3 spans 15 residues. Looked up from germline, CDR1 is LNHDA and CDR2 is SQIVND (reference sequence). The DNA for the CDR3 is TGTGCCAGTACCCTGGGAGGAGTCAGGAACACTGAAGCTTTCTTT. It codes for CASTLGGVRNTEAFF.

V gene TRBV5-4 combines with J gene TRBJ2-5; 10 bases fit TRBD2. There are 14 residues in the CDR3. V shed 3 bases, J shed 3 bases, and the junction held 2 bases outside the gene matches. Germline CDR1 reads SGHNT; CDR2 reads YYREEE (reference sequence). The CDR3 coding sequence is TGTGCCAGCAGCTCGGGACTAGCGAAAGAGACCCAGTACTTC. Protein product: CASSSGLAKETQYF.

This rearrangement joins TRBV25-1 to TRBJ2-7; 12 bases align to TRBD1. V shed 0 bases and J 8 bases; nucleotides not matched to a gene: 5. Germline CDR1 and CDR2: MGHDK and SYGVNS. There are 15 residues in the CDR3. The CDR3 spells CASSEYRGQGAKQYF. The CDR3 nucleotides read TGTGCCAGCAGTGAATATCGGGGACAGGGGGCGAAGCAGTACTTC.

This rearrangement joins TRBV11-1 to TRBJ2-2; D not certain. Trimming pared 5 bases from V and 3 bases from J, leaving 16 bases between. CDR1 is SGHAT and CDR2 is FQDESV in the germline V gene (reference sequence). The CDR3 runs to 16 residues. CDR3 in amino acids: CASSEIRLSHTGELFF. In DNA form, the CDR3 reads TGTGCCAGCAGCGAGATACGTTTGTCGCACACCGGGGAGCTGTTTTTT.

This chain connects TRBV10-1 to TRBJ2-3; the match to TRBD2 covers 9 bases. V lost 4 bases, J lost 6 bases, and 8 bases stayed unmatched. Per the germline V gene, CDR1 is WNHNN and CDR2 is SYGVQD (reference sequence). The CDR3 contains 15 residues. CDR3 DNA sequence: TGCGCCAGCAGTGGGGCCAGCGGGAGGTTTGATACGCAGTATTTT. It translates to CASSGASGRFDTQYF.

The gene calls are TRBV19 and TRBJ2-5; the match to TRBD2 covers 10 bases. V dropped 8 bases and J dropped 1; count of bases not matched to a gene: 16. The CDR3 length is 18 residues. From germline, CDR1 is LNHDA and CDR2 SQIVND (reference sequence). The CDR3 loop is CASADSLAGAPRQETQYF. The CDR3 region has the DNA TGTGCCAGTGCAGACAGCCTAGCGGGAGCCCCCCGCCAAGAGACCCAGTACTTC. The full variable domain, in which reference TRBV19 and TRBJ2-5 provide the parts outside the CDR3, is DGGITQSPKYLFRKEGQNVTLSCEQNLNHDAMYWYRQDPGQGLRLIYYSQIVNDFQKGDIAEGYSVSREKKESFPLTVTSAQKNPTAFYLCASADSLAGAPRQETQYFGPGTRLLVL.